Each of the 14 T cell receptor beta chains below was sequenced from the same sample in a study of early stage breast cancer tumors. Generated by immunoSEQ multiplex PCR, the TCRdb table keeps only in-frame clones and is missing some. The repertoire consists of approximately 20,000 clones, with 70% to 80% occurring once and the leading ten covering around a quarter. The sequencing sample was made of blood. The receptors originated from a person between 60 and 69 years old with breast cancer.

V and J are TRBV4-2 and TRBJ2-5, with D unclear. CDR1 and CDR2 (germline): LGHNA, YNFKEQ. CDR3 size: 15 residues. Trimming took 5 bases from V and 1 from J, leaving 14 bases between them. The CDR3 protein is CASSETRRPQETQYF. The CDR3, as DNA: TGTGCCAGCAGCGAGACGAGGCGACCCCAAGAGACCCAGTACTTC.

The CDR3 loop is CASSPFGESSYNEQFF. As DNA, the CDR3 is TGCGCCAGCAGCCCCTTTGGGGAGTCGTCCTACAATGAGCAGTTCTTC. V and J are TRBV5-1 and TRBJ2-1; possibly TRBD2 for D (5 bases). V shed 4 bases and J shed 1 base, with 15 bases lying between them. Germline values: CDR1 SGHRS, CDR2 YFSETQ. This CDR3 region has 16 residues.

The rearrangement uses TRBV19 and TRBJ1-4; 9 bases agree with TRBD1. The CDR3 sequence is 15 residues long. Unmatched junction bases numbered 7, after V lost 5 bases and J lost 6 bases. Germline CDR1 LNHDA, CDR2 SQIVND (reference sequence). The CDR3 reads CASSSGQGRDEKLFF. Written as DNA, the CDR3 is TGTGCCAGTAGTTCGGGACAGGGAAGGGATGAAAAACTGTTTTTT.

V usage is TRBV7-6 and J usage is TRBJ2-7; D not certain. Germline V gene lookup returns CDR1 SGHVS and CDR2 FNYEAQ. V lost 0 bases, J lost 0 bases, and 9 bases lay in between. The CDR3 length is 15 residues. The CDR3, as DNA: TGTGCCAGCAGCTTAGCGGTTAGGAGCTCCTACGAGCAGTACTTC. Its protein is CASSLAVRSSYEQYF.

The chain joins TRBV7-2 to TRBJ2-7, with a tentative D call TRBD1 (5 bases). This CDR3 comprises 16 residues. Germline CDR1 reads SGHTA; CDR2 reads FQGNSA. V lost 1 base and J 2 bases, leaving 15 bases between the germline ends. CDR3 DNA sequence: TGTGCCAGCAGCTTAGGGTGGGGCGTACAGACCTACGAGCAGTACTTC. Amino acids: CASSLGWGVQTYEQYF.

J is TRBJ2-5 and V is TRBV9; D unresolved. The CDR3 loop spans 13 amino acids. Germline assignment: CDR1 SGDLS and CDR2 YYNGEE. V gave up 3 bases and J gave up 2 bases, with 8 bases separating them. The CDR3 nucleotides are TGTGCCAGCAGCGGCCTCGCGCAAGAGACCCAGTACTTC. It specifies CASSGLAQETQYF.

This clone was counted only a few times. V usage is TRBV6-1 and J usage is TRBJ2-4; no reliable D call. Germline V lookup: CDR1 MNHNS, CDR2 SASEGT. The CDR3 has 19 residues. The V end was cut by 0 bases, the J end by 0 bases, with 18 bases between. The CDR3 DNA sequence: TGTGCCAGCAGTGAAGCGCCAGCCCCCCGGCCGCTAGCCAAAAACATTCAGTACTTC. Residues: CASSEAPAPRPLAKNIQYF.

The DNA for the CDR3 is TGTGCCAGCAGCACGACAACGGGGGCCTACAATGAGCAGTTCTTC. It encodes CASSTTTGAYNEQFF. The chain has TRBV5-4 and TRBJ2-1; D may be TRBD2 (6 bases). V lost 4 bases to trimming and J lost 2 bases, with 13 bases between them. The CDR3 has 15 residues. The germline CDR1 and CDR2 sequences are SGHNT and YYREEE (reference sequence).

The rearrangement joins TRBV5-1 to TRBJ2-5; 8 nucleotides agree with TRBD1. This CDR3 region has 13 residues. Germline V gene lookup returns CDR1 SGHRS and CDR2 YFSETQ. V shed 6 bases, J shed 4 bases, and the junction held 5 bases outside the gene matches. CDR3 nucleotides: TGCGCCAGCACCCGAGGACAGGGAGAGACCCAGTACTTC. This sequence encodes CASTRGQGETQYF. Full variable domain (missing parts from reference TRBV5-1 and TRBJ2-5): KAGVTQTPRYLIKTRGQQVTLSCSPISGHRSVSWYQQTPGQGLQFLFEYFSETQRNKGNFPGRFSGRQFSNSRSEMNVSTLELGDSALYLCASTRGQGETQYFGPGTRLLVL.

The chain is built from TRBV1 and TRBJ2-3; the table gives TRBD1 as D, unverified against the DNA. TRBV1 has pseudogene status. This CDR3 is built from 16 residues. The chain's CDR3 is CTSSQDEGACTDTQYF. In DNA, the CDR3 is TGCACCAGCAGCCAAGATGAGGGGGCGTGCACAGATACGCAGTATTTT.

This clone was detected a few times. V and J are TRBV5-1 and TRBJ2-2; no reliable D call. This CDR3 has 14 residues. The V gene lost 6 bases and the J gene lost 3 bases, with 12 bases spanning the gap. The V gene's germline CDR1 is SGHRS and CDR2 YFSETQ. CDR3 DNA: TGCGCCAGCACCCCTGGCACCCACACCGGGGAGCTGTTTTTT. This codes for CASTPGTHTGELFF.

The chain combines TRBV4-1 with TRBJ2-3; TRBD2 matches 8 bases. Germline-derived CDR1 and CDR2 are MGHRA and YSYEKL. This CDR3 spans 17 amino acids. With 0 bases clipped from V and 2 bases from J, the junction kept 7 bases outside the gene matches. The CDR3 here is CASSQDGASGYTDTQYF. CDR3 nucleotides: TGCGCCAGCAGCCAAGATGGGGCTAGCGGGTACACAGATACGCAGTATTTT.

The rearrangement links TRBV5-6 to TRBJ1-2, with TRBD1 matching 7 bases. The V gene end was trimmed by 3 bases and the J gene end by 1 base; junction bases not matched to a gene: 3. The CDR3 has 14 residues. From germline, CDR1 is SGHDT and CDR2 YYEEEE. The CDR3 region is CASSWGQNNYGYTF. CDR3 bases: TGTGCCAGCAGCTGGGGACAGAATAACTATGGCTACACCTTC.

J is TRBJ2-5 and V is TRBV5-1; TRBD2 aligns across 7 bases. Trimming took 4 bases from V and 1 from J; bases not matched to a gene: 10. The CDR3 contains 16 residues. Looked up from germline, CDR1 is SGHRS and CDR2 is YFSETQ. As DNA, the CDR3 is TGCGCCAGCAGCCCAGGGCTAGCGGATTCCCAAGAGACCCAGTACTTC. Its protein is CASSPGLADSQETQYF. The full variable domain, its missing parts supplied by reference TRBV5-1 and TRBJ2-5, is KAGVTQTPRYLIKTRGQQVTLSCSPISGHRSVSWYQQTPGQGLQFLFEYFSETQRNKGNFPGRFSGRQFSNSRSEMNVSTLELGDSALYLCASSPGLADSQETQYFGPGTRLLVL.